This TCR beta chain was sequenced for a study of T-cell memory formation after mild COVID-19. V was clipped by 5 bases and J by 3 bases; unmatched bases: 5. CDR1 is SGHDN, CDR2 FVKESK, per germline. The CDR3 has 14 residues. Study findings and constraints: Some responding clones appeared in pre-infection memory, suggesting cross-reactive memory joined.

This clonotype occurred a few times. The antigen is undetermined. Constant-segment-primed 5'RACE gave TCR alpha and TCR beta cDNA libraries with sample barcodes and UMIs. Each CDR3 protein gets one entry after TCRdb re-called the 5' RACE reads with MiXCR. The sample has 210,000 or so distinct CDR3 sequences; around 30% are singletons. Sequences were obtained from PBMCs or a T cell subset sorted from them (not recorded which). This chain links TRBV14 with TRBJ2-7, with 9 bases lining up with TRBD1. The TCR originated in an adult woman who had mild COVID-19 (a few samples of this study predate the infection). Cell type and time point are not known. The CDR3 loop is CASSWTGVRYEQYF. CDR3 nucleotides: TGTGCCAGCAGCTGGACAGGGGTCCGCTACGAGCAGTACTTC. The whole variable domain, remainder taken from reference TRBV14 and TRBJ2-7, is EAGVTQFPSHSVIEKGQTVTLRCDPISGHDNLYWYRRVMGKEIKFLLHFVKESKQDESGMPNNRFLAERTGGTYSTLKVQPAELEDSGVYFCASSWTGVRYEQYFGPGTRLTVT.